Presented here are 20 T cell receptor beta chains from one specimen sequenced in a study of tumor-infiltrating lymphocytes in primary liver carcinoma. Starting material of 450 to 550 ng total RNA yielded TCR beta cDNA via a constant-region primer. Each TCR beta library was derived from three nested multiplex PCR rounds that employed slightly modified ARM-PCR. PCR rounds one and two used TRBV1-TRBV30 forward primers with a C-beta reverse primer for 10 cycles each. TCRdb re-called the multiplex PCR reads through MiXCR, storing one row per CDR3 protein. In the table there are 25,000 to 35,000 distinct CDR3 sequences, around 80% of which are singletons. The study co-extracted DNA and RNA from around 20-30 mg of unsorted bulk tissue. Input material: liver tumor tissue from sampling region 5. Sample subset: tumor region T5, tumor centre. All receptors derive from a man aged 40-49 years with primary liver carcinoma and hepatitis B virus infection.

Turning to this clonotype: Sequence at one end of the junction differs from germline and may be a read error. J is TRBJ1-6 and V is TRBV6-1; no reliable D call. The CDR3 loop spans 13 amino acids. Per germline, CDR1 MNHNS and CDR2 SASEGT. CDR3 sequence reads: CVSNDWLNSPLHF. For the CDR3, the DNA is TGTGTCAGCAACGACTGGTTGAATTCACCCCTCCACTTT.

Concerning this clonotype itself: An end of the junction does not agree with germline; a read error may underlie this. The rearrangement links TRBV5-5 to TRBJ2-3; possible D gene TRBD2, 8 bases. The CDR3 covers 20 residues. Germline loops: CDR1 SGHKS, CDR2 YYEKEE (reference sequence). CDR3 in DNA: TGTGCCAGCAGCCCCGGACTGACTAGCGTGATGACAGGGTTCACAGATGCGCAGTATTTT. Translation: CASSPGLTSVMTGFTDAQYF.

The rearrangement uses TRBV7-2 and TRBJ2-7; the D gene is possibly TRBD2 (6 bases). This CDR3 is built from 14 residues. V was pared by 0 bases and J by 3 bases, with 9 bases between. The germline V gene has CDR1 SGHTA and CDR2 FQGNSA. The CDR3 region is CASSLAPSVYEQYF. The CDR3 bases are TGTGCCAGCAGCTTAGCCCCTAGCGTCTACGAGCAGTACTTC.

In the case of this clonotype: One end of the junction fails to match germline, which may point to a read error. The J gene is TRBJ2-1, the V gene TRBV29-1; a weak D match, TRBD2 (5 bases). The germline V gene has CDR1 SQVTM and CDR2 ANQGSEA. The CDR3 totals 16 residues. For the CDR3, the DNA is TGTAGCGTCGCGACGCTTCGGCCCTGGTCCTGTCAAGAGCAGTTCTTC. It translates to CSVATLRPWSCQEQFF.

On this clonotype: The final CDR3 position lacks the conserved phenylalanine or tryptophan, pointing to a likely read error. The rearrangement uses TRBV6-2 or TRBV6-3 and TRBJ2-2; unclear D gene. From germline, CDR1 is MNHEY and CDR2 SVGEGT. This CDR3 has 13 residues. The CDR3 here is CASSYYLSGELFI. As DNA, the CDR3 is TGTGCGAGCAGTTACTACTTAAGCGGGGAGCTGTTTATT.

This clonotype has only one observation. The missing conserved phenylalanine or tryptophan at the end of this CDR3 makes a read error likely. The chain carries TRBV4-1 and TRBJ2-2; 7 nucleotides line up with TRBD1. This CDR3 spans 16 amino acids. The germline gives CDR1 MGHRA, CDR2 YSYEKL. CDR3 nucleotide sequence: TGCCCCAGCAACGATCTGGACAGGCGGTTAACCGGGGAGCTGTTTCTT. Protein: CPSNDLDRRLTGELFL.

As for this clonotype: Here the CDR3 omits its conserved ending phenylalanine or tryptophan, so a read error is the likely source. CDR3 sequence (DNA): TGTGCCAGCAGCCTAGGGATAGAGCGGAGGGTGCTTCAGTTCGTC. Translating it yields CASSLGIERRVLQFV. J is TRBJ2-1 and V is TRBV5-6; the D gene is possibly TRBD2 (6 bases). This CDR3 has 15 residues. With 4 bases removed from V and 13 bases from J, the gap between germline ends came to 24 bases. Germline V gene sequence: CDR1 SGHDT, CDR2 YYEEEE.

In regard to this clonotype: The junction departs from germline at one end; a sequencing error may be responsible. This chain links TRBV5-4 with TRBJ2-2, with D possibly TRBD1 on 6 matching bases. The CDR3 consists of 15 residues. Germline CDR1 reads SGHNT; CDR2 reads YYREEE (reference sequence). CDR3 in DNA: TGTGCCAGCAGCAGACAGGACATGAACACCGGGGAGCTGCTTTTT. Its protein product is CASSRQDMNTGELLF.

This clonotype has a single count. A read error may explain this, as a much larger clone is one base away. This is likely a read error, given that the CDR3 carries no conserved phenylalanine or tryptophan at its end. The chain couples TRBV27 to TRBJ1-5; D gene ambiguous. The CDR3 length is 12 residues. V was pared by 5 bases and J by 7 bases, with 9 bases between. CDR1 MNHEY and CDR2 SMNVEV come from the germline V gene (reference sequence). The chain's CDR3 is CASSPLGQPQHL. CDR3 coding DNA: TGTGCCAGCAGTCCATTAGGACAGCCCCAGCATCTT.

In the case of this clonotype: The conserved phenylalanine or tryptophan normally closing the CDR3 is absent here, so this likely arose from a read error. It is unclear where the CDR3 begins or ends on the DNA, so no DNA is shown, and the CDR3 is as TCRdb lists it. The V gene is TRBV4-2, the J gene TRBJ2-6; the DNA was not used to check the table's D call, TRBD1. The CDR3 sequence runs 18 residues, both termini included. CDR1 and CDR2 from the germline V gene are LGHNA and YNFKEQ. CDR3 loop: CASSQAATGGTGANVLTI.

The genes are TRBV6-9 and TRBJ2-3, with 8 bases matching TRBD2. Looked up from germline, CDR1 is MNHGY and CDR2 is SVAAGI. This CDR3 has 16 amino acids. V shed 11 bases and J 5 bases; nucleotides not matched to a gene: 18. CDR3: CADSPSWAGGGDTQYF. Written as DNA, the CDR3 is TGTGCCGACAGTCCATCTTGGGCGGGAGGAGGAGATACGCAGTATTTT.

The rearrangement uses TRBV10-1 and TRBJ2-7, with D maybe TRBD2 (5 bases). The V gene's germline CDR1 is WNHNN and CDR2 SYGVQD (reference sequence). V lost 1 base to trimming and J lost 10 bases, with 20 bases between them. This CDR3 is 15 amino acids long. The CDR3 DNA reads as TGCGCCAGCAGTGAGTTCGGACTTAGAAGGAACGCTCAGTACTTC. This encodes CASSEFGLRRNAQYF.

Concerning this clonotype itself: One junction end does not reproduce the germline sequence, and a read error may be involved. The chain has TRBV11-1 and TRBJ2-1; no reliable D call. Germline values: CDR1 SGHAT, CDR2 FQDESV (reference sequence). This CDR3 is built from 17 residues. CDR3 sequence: CASTVGPGLHSYNKQFF. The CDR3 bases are TGTGCCAGCACTGTCGGGCCCGGGTTACACTCCTACAATAAGCAGTTCTTC.

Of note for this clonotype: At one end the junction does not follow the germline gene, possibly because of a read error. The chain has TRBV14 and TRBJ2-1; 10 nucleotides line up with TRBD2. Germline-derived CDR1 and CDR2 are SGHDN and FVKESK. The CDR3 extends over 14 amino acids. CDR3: CAISQGLARNDQFF. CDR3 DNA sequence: TGTGCCATCAGCCAGGGACTAGCGCGAAATGATCAGTTCTTC.

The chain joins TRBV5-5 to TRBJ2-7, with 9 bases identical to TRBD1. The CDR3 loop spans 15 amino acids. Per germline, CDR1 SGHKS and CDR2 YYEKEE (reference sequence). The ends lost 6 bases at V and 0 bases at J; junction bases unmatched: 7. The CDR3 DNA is TGTGCCAGCAACCAGGGGGGACAGGGCTCCTACGAGCAGTACTTC. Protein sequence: CASNQGGQGSYEQYF.

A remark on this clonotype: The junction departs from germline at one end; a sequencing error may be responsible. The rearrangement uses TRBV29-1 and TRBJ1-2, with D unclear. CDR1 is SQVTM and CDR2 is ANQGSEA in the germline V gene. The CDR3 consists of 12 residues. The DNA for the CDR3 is TGCAGCGTTGAAGATCAAGGAGGTGGCTACATCTTT. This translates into CSVEDQGGGYIF.

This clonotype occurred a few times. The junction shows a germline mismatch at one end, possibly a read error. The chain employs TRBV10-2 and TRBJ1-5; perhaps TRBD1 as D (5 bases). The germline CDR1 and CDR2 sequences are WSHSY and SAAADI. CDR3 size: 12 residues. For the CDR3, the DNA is TGCGCCGGCAGTGATGGGGACCAACCCCAGCATTTT. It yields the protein CAGSDGDQPQHF.

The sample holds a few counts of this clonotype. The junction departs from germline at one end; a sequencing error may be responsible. The CDR3 DNA reads TGCAGCGTTGTGTTAGCGGGAGCATTCTACGAGCGGTACTTC. Translating it yields CSVVLAGAFYERYF. The chain carries TRBV29-1 and TRBJ2-7; 9 bases align to TRBD2. CDR1 and CDR2 (germline): SQVTM, ANQGSEA. The CDR3 runs to 14 residues.

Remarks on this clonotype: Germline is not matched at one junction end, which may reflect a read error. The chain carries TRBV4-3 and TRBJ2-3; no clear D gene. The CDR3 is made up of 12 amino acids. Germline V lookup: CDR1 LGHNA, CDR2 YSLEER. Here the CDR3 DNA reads TGTGCCAGCAGCCATGACACCGATACGCAGTATTTT. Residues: CASSHDTDTQYF.

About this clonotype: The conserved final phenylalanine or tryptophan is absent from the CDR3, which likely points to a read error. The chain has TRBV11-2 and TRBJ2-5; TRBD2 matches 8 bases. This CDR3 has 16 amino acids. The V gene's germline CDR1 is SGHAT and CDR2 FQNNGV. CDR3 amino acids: CVSSQTPGGGKETQYL. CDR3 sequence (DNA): TGTGTCAGCAGTCAGACTCCTGGCGGGGGGAAAGAGACCCAGTACCTC.